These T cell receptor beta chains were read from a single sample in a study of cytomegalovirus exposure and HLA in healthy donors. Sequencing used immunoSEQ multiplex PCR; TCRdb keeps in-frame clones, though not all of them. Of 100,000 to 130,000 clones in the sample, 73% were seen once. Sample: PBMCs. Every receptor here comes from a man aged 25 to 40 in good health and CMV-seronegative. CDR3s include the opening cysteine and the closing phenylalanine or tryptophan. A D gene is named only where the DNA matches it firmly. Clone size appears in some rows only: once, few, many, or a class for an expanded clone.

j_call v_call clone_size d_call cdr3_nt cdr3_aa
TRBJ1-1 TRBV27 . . TGTGCCAGCAGTCGACAGGTGAACACTGAAGCTTTCTTT CASSRQVNTEAFF
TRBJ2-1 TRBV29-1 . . TGCAGCGGCGGCCGGGTCCTTCTCAATGAGCAGTTCTTC CSGGRVLLNEQFF
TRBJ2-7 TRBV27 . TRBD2 TGTGCCAGCAGTTCCCGACTAGCGGGAGGCCACGAGCAGTACTTC CASSSRLAGGHEQYF
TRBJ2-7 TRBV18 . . TGTGCCAGCTCACCTCTAACTGGGCCCGCCCTCGAGCAGTACTTC CASSPLTGPALEQYF
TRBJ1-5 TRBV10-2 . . TGCGCCAGCAGCCCCCAAGGTGGACTTCTTGATCAGCCCCAGCATTTT CASSPQGGLLDQPQHF
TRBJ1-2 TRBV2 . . TGTGCCAGCACCCTACTTACAGGTGCTTTGGGCTGCACCTTC CASTLLTGALGCTF
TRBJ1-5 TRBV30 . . TGTGCCTCGGGAGTTCTCAATCAGCCCCAGCATTTT CASGVLNQPQHF
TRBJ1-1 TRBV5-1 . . TGCGCCAGCAGCTTGGGCAACATGAACACTGAAGCTTTCTTT CASSLGNMNTEAFF
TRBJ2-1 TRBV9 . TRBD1 TGTGCCAGCAGCGTAGCAGGGACAGACAACAATGAGCAGTTCTTC CASSVAGTDNNEQFF
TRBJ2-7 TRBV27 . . TGTGCCAGCAGCCCATCACTCGGGACAAGATCCTACGAGCAGTACTTC CASSPSLGTRSYEQYF
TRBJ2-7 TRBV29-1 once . TGCAGCGTTGAGGGGAGGGGGTCCACCTACGAGCAGTACTTC CSVEGRGSTYEQYF
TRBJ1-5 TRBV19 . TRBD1 TGTGCCAGTAGTATAGGGGGACAGGGGGGCAATCAGCCCCAGCATTTT CASSIGGQGGNQPQHF
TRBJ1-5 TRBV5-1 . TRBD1 TGCGCCAGCAGCTTGGAGGGGACAGGGAATCAGCCCCAGCATTTT CASSLEGTGNQPQHF
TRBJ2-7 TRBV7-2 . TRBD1 TGTGCCAGCAGCAGGACAGGATTTTCCTACGAGCAGTACTTC CASSRTGFSYEQYF
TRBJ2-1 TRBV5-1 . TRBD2 TGCGCCAGCAGCGTGGAGGGACTAGCGGACGATCGTGAGCAGTTCTTC CASSVEGLADDREQFF
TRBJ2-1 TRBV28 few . TGTGCCAGCAGTTTACCCGACTATGGGAGCTACAATGAGCAGTTCTTC CASSLPDYGSYNEQFF
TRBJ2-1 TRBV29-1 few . TGCAGCGTTGATGACGGCAGGGCGGTCGGCAATGAGCAGTTCTTC CSVDDGRAVGNEQFF
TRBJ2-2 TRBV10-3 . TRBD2 TGTGCCATCAGTGATAGCGGGAAAGTGGCCGGGGAGCTGTTTTTT CAISDSGKVAGELFF
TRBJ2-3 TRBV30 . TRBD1 TGTGCCTGGAGTGCAGGGACAGGGGGCGCAGATACGCAGTATTTT CAWSAGTGGADTQYF
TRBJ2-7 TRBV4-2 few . TGTGCCAGCTCTCTGAGGGCCATTAGCACCTACGAGCAGTACTTC CASSLRAISTYEQYF
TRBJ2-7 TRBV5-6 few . TGTGCCAGCAGCTTGACCAGGGCCTACGAGCAGTACTTC CASSLTRAYEQYF
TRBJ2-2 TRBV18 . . TGTGCCAGCTCACCTGAGGGGAGGTCGGACACCGGGGAGCTGTTTTTT CASSPEGRSDTGELFF
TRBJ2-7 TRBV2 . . TGTGCCAGCAGTCTAGGGGCCAGTACCTACGAGCAGTACTTC CASSLGASTYEQYF
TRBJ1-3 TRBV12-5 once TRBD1 TGTGCTAGTGGTTTGGTGAAATGGACAGGGGACACCCTCTCTGGAAACACCATATATTTT CASGLVKWTGDTLSGNTIYF
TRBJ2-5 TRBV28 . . TGTGCCAGCAGTTTACCCTCGGTTCAAGAGACCCAGTACTTC CASSLPSVQETQYF